These 25 T cell receptor beta chains were all obtained from the same sample, sequenced in a study of vaccination and CD4 T cells after COVID-19. An Oncomine TCR Beta short-read assay was used to sequence the DNA from cultured CD4+ T cells. TCRdb ran MiXCR on the PCR reads and lists one entry per CDR3 protein. The sample holds over 15,000 distinct CDR3 sequences, approximately 62% seen once. Documented treatment: roughly 11-day PBMC culture with coronavirus spike peptide pools or control peptides (ViraFEST assay). These receptors have no known antigen. The source material was CD4+ T cells from blood, cultured in vitro. The source of these receptors is a human donor who had recovered from COVID-19.

This chain links TRBV7-9 with TRBJ1-2; a weak D match, TRBD1 (5 bases). Germline CDR1 SEHNR, CDR2 FQNEAQ (reference sequence). The CDR3 has 15 amino acids. Trimming cost V 1 base and J 4 bases, with 13 bases left between them. CDR3 amino acids: CASSLEGTRGYGYTF. The CDR3 DNA is TGTGCCAGCAGCTTAGAGGGGACGAGAGGCTATGGCTACACCTTC. Supplemented by reference TRBV7-9 and TRBJ1-2, the full variable domain reads DTGVSQNPRHKITKRGQNVTFRCDPISEHNRLYWYRQTLGQGPEFLTYFQNEAQLEKSRLLSDRFSAERPKGSFSTLEIQRTEQGDSAMYLCASSLEGTRGYGYTFGSGTRLTVV.

The J gene is TRBJ1-2, the V gene TRBV7-9, with D tentatively TRBD1 (5 bases). The V gene lost 5 bases and the J gene lost 4 bases, with 8 bases spanning the gap. There are 12 residues in the CDR3. CDR1 and CDR2 from the germline V gene are SEHNR and FQNEAQ (reference sequence). CDR3 protein: CASSVTGYGYTF. The CDR3 DNA reads as TGTGCCAGCAGCGTTACAGGCTATGGCTACACCTTC.

The chain combines TRBV5-1 with TRBJ1-6, with D possibly matching TRBD1 (5 bases). Per the germline V gene, CDR1 is SGHRS and CDR2 is YFSETQ. The CDR3 sequence is 16 residues long. The germline V and J ends were trimmed by 4 bases and 7 bases, with 18 bases remaining between them. The CDR3 DNA reads as TGCGCCAGCAGCAGCCTAGGACAACCAGAGAATTCACCCCTCCACTTT. Its protein is CASSSLGQPENSPLHF.

The chain has TRBV7-2 and TRBJ2-2; the D is unclear. The V end lost 1 base, the J end lost 3 bases, and 9 bases lay between the germline ends. Germline V gives CDR1 SGHTA, CDR2 FQGNSA. CDR3 length: 15 residues. CDR3 nucleotide sequence: TGTGCCAGCAGCTTAGGTCTTGGGCACACCGGGGAGCTGTTTTTT. It yields the protein CASSLGLGHTGELFF.

The chain has TRBV27 and TRBJ2-7; 7 bases align to TRBD2. Germline-derived CDR1 and CDR2 are MNHEY and SMNVEV (reference sequence). The CDR3 contains 14 residues. The V and J ends lost 6 bases and 1 base, in that order; junction bases with no gene match: 6. CDR3 in amino acids: CASRSGTESYEQYF. CDR3 DNA sequence: TGTGCCAGCAGGAGCGGGACCGAATCCTACGAGCAGTACTTC.

This clonotype was seen once. The gene calls are TRBV3-1 and TRBJ2-7; 11 positions match TRBD2. CDR3 length: 15 residues. Germline V gives CDR1 LGHDT, CDR2 YNNKEL (reference sequence). With V trimmed by 4 bases and J by 3 bases, 5 bases remained unmatched. DNA for the CDR3: TGTGCCAGCAGCCGCGGGACTAGCGGTAACTACGAGCAGTACTTC. Protein sequence: CASSRGTSGNYEQYF.

In this sample, this clonotype turned up a few times. V usage is TRBV7-8 and J usage is TRBJ2-1, with 12 bases matching TRBD2. V shed 4 bases, J shed 6 bases, and the junction held 16 bases outside the gene matches. Germline V lookup: CDR1 SGHVS, CDR2 FQNEAQ. This CDR3 is 19 amino acids long. DNA for the CDR3: TGTGCCAGCAGCTCCTCCCCTAGCGGGAGGGCCCTACAGGGCAATGAGCAGTTCTTC. Translating gives CASSSSPSGRALQGNEQFF.

V is TRBV27 and J is TRBJ1-5; TRBD1 might be the D (5 bases). V dropped 4 bases and J dropped 11 bases, with 18 bases sitting between them. The CDR3 has 14 amino acids. The germline gives CDR1 MNHEY, CDR2 SMNVEV (reference sequence). The CDR3 protein is CASSSGRVTSTQHF. The CDR3 bases are TGTGCCAGCAGTTCAGGGAGGGTAACATCGACCCAGCATTTT.

V usage is TRBV6-5 and J usage is TRBJ1-6; no reliable D call. The CDR3 runs 12 residues. The V end lost 2 bases, the J end lost 14 bases, and 10 bases lay between the germline ends. Per the germline V gene, CDR1 is MNHEY and CDR2 is SVGAGI. This CDR3 is CASSYLGKALHF. The CDR3 bases are TGTGCCAGCAGTTACCTGGGGAAGGCCCTCCACTTT.

Concerning this clonotype: In this CDR3 the conserved last residue, phenylalanine or tryptophan, is missing, so a read error is likely. This sequence joins TRBV18 and TRBJ1-1; no reliable D call. Trimming took off 8 bases at V and 0 bases at J, with 10 bases between the two ends. CDR3 length: 13 residues. The germline gives CDR1 KGHSH, CDR2 LQKENI. The CDR3 coding sequence is TGTGCCAGCCAACCTACTGTGAACACTGAAGCTTTCTTG. This translates into CASQPTVNTEAFL.

The chain couples TRBV7-9 to TRBJ2-2; 7 nucleotides line up with TRBD1. CDR1 and CDR2 (germline): SEHNR, FQNEAQ (reference sequence). Trimming removed 1 base from V and 7 bases from J; junction bases left unmatched: 3. This CDR3 spans 14 amino acids. The CDR3, as DNA: TGTGCCAGCAGCTTAGGACAGGGAAGCGGGGAGCTGTTTTTT. Translation: CASSLGQGSGELFF.

V is TRBV20-1 and J is TRBJ1-2; D unclear. The CDR3 spans 10 residues. CDR1 DFQATT and CDR2 SNEGSKA come from the germline V gene (reference sequence). Trimming cost V 0 bases and J 9 bases, with 5 bases left between them. The CDR3 region has the DNA TGCAGTGCTAGAGATCACCGCTACACCTTC. It is translated as CSARDHRYTF.

V gene TRBV25-1 combines with J gene TRBJ2-1, with D maybe TRBD2 (6 bases). This CDR3 comprises 11 residues. Germline V gene data show CDR1 as MGHDK and CDR2 as SYGVNS. V gave up 5 bases and J gave up 9 bases, with 8 bases separating them. CDR3 in amino acids: CASSLGGEQFF. CDR3 coding DNA: TGTGCCAGCAGTCTCGGGGGTGAGCAGTTCTTC.

The J gene is TRBJ2-1, the V gene TRBV11-2; TRBD2 matches 14 bases. CDR1 SGHAT and CDR2 FQNNGV come from the germline V gene. With V trimmed by 5 bases and J by 3 bases, 6 bases remained unmatched. The CDR3 length is 17 residues. CDR3 DNA: TGTGCCAGCAGCCCCCGACTAGCGGGAGGGGTCTACAATGAGCAGTTCTTC. Amino acid sequence: CASSPRLAGGVYNEQFF.

The V call is TRBV6-1, the J call TRBJ2-3, with 8 bases aligning to TRBD2. The CDR3 contains 15 residues. After removal of 8 bases from V and 0 bases from J, the junction contained 7 bases not matched to a gene. The germline V gene encodes CDR1 MNHNS and CDR2 SASEGT. This CDR3 is CASRSGDASTDTQYF. The CDR3 region has the DNA TGTGCCAGCCGTAGCGGGGATGCTAGCACAGATACGCAGTATTTT.

This chain uses TRBV6-2 or TRBV6-3 with TRBJ1-1; D possibly corresponds to TRBD1 (5 bases). Germline loops: CDR1 MNHEY, CDR2 SVGEGT. Trimming stripped 5 bases from V and 9 bases from J, with 22 bases between. This CDR3 contains 15 residues. This chain's CDR3 is CASSTTPLRGTQAFF. The CDR3 DNA sequence: TGTGCCAGCAGTACCACCCCCTTACGGGGCACACAAGCTTTCTTT.

The chain recombines TRBV30 with TRBJ1-1; 8 bases agree with TRBD1. Germline assignment: CDR1 GTSNPN and CDR2 SVGIG (reference sequence). Unmatched junction bases numbered 3, after V lost 2 bases and J lost 1 base. This CDR3 has 14 amino acids. As DNA, the CDR3 is TGTGCCTGGAGTCCCACAGGGGGGAACACTGAAGCTTTCTTT. It translates to CAWSPTGGNTEAFF.

The J gene is TRBJ1-4, the V gene TRBV20-1, with D hard to call. In germline, CDR1 is DFQATT, CDR2 SNEGSKA (reference sequence). V gave up 3 bases and J gave up 5 bases, with 13 bases separating them. The CDR3 has 14 amino acids. In nucleotides, the CDR3 is TGCAGTGCTAGCCCCCCCCCCGGGAATGAAAAACTGTTTTTT. As protein: CSASPPPGNEKLFF.

Only a few counts were recorded for this clonotype. The gene calls are TRBV6-2 or TRBV6-3 and TRBJ1-5; 7 positions agree with TRBD1. Per germline, CDR1 MNHEY and CDR2 SVGEGT. The junction had 8 bases not matched to a gene; V was cut back by 6 bases and J by 6 bases. The CDR3 extends over 14 amino acids. The chain's CDR3 is CASSTTGDAQPQHF. As DNA, the CDR3 is TGTGCCAGCAGCACCACAGGGGATGCTCAGCCCCAGCATTTT.

The gene calls are TRBV6-5 and TRBJ1-1, with no clear D. The CDR3 is 16 residues long. V lost 4 bases and J lost 0, with 15 bases in between. The germline V gene has CDR1 MNHEY and CDR2 SVGAGI. The CDR3 DNA reads as TGTGCCAGCAGTTTCCTCCCCGGTGGCGTGAACACTGAAGCTTTCTTT. Translation: CASSFLPGGVNTEAFF.

V and J are TRBV20-1 and TRBJ1-5, with 8 bases lining up with TRBD1. The CDR3 totals 13 residues. V was clipped by 6 bases and J by 7 bases; unmatched bases: 8. Germline V gives CDR1 DFQATT, CDR2 SNEGSKA (reference sequence). The CDR3 DNA follows: TGCAGTGCCACTGACAGGGGCGGCCAGCCCCAGCATTTT. Translation: CSATDRGGQPQHF.

The table lists this clonotype with a few counts. J is TRBJ1-5 and V is TRBV20-1; D not certain. V was pared by 0 bases and J by 5 bases, with 8 bases between. The CDR3 extends over 13 amino acids. Looked up from germline, CDR1 is DFQATT and CDR2 is SNEGSKA (reference sequence). The CDR3 protein is CSARDWGDQPQHF. DNA of the CDR3: TGCAGTGCTAGAGACTGGGGAGATCAGCCCCAGCATTTT.

This clonotype was seen more than once but under ten times. The rearrangement links TRBV20-1 to TRBJ1-3; D gene uncertain. V was trimmed by 6 bases and J by 0 bases, leaving 15 bases between them. Germline CDR1 and CDR2: DFQATT and SNEGSKA (reference sequence). This CDR3 has 15 amino acids. The CDR3 reads CSATQWVSSGNTIYF. The CDR3 DNA is TGCAGTGCCACCCAGTGGGTATCCTCTGGAAACACCATATATTTT.

V and J are TRBV6-5 and TRBJ1-1; possibly TRBD1 for D (5 bases). The CDR3 sequence is 15 residues long. V lost 2 bases and J 6 bases, leaving 16 bases between the germline ends. Germline CDR1 and CDR2: MNHEY and SVGAGI. The CDR3 nucleotides read TGTGCCAGCAGTTACCCCCCACCGCAGGGCGCTGAAGCTTTCTTT. Translation: CASSYPPPQGAEAFF.

The chain combines TRBV2 with TRBJ1-2; D gene unclear. The CDR3 sequence is 11 residues long. The V end was cut by 5 bases, the J end by 8 bases, with 9 bases between. The germline V gene has CDR1 SNHLY and CDR2 FYNNEI. As DNA, the CDR3 is TGTGCCAGCAGTCCAGGTCGGGGCTACACCTTC. It specifies CASSPGRGYTF.